These 3 T cell receptor beta chains share one sample of origin, sequenced in a study of cytomegalovirus exposure and HLA in healthy donors. PCR employed 60 Vbeta and 13 Jbeta primers. Assay: immunoSEQ multiplex PCR; the TCRdb copy retains only in-frame clones and omits some. Here the sample spans 100,000 to 150,000 clones, 77% being singletons. Sequences were obtained from PBMCs. The receptors derive from a woman aged 55-69 years in good health and CMV-seronegative.

This rearrangement joins TRBV28 to TRBJ2-5, with 7 nucleotides matching TRBD2. The germline CDR1 and CDR2 sequences are MDHEN and SYDVKM. This CDR3 is 15 amino acids long. V was pared by 4 bases and J by 3 bases, with 8 bases of the junction left unmatched. DNA of the CDR3: TGTGCCAGCAGTTCCCTTGGGCTAGCGGAAGAGACCCAGTACTTC. It is translated as CASSSLGLAEETQYF. The variable domain in full, with the rest retrieved from reference TRBV28 and TRBJ2-5, is DVKVTQSSRYLVKRTGEKVFLECVQDMDHENMFWYRQDPGLGLRLIYFSYDVKMKEKGDIPEGYSVSREKKERFSLILESASTNQTSMYLCASSSLGLAEETQYFGPGTRLLVL.

The J gene is TRBJ2-2, the V gene TRBV6-5; perhaps TRBD1 as D (6 bases). From germline, CDR1 is MNHEY and CDR2 SVGAGI. This CDR3 is 16 amino acids long. V dropped 4 bases and J dropped 0 bases, with 12 bases sitting between them. CDR3 nucleotide sequence: TGTGCCAGCAGTTCCACGGACAGTTCGAACACCGGGGAGCTGTTTTTT. As protein: CASSSTDSSNTGELFF.

The V call is TRBV5-1, the J call TRBJ2-1, with D possibly being TRBD2 (6 bases). Germline assignment: CDR1 SGHRS and CDR2 YFSETQ. This CDR3 contains 16 residues. Trimming pared 0 bases from V and 4 bases from J, leaving 14 bases between. For the CDR3, the DNA is TGCGCCAGCAGCTTGGGGGGAGCGGGTGGGTACAATGAGCAGTTCTTC. Translating it yields CASSLGGAGGYNEQFF.